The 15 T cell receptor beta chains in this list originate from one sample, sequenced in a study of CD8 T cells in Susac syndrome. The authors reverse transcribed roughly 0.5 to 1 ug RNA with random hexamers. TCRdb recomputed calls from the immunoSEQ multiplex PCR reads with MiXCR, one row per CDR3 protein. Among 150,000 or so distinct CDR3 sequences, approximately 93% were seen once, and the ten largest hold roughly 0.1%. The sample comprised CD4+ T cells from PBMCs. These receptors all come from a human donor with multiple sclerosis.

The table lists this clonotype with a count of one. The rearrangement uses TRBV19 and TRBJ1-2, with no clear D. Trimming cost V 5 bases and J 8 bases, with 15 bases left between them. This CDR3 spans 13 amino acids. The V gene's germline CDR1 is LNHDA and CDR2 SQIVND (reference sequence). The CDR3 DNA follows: TGTGCCAGTAGTTTCACAGTGGGAAGAGGCTACACCTTC. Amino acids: CASSFTVGRGYTF.

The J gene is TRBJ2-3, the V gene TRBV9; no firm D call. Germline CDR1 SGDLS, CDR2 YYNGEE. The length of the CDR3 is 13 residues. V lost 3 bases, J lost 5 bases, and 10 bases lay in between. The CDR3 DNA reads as TGTGCCAGCAGCGACGGTCCCGTAGATACGCAGTATTTT. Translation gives CASSDGPVDTQYF.

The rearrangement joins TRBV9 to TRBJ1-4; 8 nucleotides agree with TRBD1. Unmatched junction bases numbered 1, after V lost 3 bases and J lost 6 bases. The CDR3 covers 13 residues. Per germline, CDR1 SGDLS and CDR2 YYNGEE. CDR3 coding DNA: TGTGCCAGCAGCGGGACAGGGCATGAAAAACTGTTTTTT. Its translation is CASSGTGHEKLFF.

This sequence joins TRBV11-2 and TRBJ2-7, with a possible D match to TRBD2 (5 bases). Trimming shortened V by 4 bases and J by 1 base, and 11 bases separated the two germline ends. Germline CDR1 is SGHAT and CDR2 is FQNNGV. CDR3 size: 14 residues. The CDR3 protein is CASSWETGSYEQYF. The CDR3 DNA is TGTGCCAGCAGCTGGGAGACGGGGTCCTACGAGCAGTACTTC.

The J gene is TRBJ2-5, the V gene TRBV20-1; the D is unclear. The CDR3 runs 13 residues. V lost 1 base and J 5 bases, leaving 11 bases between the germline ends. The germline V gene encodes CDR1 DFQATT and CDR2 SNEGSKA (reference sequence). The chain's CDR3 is CSARGLTWETQYF. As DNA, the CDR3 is TGCAGTGCTAGAGGCCTTACCTGGGAGACCCAGTACTTC.

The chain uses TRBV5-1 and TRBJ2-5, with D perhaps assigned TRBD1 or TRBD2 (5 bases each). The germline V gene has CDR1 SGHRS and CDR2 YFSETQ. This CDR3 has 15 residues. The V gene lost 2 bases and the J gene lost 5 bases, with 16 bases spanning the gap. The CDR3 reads CASSFSSGTGETQYF. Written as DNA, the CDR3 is TGCGCCAGCAGCTTTTCCTCAGGGACCGGGGAGACCCAGTACTTC.

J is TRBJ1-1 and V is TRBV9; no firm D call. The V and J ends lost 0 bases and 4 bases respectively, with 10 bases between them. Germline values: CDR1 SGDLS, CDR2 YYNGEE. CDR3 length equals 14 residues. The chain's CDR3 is CASSVATPGTEAFF. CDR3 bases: TGTGCCAGCAGCGTAGCTACGCCAGGCACTGAAGCTTTCTTT. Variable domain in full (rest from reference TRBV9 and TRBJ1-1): DSGVTQTPKHLITATGQRVTLRCSPRSGDLSVYWYQQSLDQGLQFLIQYYNGEERAKGNILERFSAQQFPDLHSELNLSSLELGDSALYFCASSVATPGTEAFFGQGTRLTVV.

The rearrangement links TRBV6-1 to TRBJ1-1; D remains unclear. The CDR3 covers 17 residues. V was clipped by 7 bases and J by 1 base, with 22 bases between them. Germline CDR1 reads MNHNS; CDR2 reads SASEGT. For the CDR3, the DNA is TGTGCCAGCACGAGGGTATTGGGTCGCCTTGAGAACACTGAAGCTTTCTTT. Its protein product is CASTRVLGRLENTEAFF.

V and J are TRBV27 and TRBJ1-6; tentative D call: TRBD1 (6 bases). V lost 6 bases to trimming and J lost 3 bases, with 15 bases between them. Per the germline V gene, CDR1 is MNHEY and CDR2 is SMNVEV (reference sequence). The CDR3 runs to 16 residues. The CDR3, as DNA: TGTGCCAGCAGGTCAGGTGGGGGCCACTATAATTCACCCCTCCACTTT. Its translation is CASRSGGGHYNSPLHF.

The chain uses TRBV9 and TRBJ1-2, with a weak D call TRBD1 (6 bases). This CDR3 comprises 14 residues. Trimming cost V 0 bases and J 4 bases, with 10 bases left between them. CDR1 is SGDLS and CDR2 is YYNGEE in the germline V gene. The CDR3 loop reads CASSVDSTGYGYTF. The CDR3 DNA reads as TGTGCCAGCAGCGTAGATTCGACAGGCTATGGCTACACCTTC.

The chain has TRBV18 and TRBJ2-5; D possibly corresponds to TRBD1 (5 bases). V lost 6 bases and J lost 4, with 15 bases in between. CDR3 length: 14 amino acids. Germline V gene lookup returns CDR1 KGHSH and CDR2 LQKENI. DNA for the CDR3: TGTGCCAGCTCGTCTCAGGGCCTCGGAGAGACCCAGTACTTC. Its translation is CASSSQGLGETQYF.

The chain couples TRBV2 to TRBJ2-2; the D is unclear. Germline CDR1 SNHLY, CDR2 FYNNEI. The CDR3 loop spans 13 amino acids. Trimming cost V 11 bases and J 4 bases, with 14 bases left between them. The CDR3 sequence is CAGIQALTGELFF. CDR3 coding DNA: TGTGCCGGTATTCAAGCGCTCACCGGGGAGCTGTTTTTT.

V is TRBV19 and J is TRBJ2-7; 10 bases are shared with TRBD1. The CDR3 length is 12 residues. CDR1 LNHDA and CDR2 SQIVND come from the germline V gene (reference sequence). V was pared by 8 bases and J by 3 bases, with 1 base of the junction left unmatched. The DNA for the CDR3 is TGTGCCAGTCGGGACAGGGGCTACGAGCAGTACTTC. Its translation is CASRDRGYEQYF.

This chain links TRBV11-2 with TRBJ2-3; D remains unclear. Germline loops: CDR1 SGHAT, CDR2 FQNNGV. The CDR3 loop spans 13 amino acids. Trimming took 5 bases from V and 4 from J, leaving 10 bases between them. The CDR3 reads CASSLRWADTQYF. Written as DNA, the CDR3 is TGTGCCAGCAGCCTACGTTGGGCAGATACGCAGTATTTT.

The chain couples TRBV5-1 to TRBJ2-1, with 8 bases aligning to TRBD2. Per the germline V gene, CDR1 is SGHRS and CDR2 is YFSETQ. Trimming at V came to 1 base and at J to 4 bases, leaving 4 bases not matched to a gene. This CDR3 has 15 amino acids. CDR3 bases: TGCGCCAGCAGCTTGTTACAGCGGGGGTACAATGAGCAGTTCTTC. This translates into CASSLLQRGYNEQFF.